This TCR beta chain was sequenced for a study of CD8 T cells in ankylosing spondylitis. This clonotype turned up a few times. The antigen is not known. Preparation of TCR beta libraries was done by quantitative 5'-RACE with molecular barcodes. TCRdb redid the calling of the 5' RACE reads with MiXCR, one entry per CDR3 protein. This sample has 25,000 to 30,000 distinct CDR3 sequences; 7.9% occur once, and the top ten carry roughly 30%. The CDR3 is made up of 14 amino acids. V lost 5 bases and J 1 base, leaving 11 bases between the germline ends. The V gene's germline CDR1 is SGHVS and CDR2 FQNEAQ. Points from the study as a whole: Matched ankylosing spondylitis synovial fluid reportedly contained a significantly enriched population of disease-linked clones.

The receptor comes from a male donor with ankylosing spondylitis or in good health (not recorded which). The sample comprised blood. This sequence joins TRBV7-8 and TRBJ2-5; D might be TRBD1 (6 bases). As DNA, the CDR3 is TGTGCCAGCAGCAAGCGGACAGTCCAAGAGACCCAGTACTTC. Protein sequence: CASSKRTVQETQYF.